Described below is a single T cell receptor beta chain sequence and its context. The data were taken from a study of blood T cell repertoires in COVID-19. Study context: The United States, Italy and Spain supplied acute and convalescent COVID-19 samples. T cells, B-cell-depleted T cells, or PBMCs provided the cDNA or gDNA that served as material.

This CDR3 has 15 residues. Germline CDR1 and CDR2: KGHSH and LQKENI. V trimming: 3 bases; J trimming: 3 bases; junction bases outside the gene matches: 1. Source study methods: Amplification of reference gene primers was used by the study to estimate nucleated cell counts. The repertoire was sequenced with immunoSEQ multiplex PCR; TCRdb's copy has only in-frame clones and lacks some. D and trimming were read from the DNA, whereas the V and J calls and clone size are those reported in that table. The table has approximately 94,000 clones, around 84% seen once. The receptor was derived from a man aged 55-75 years with acute or convalescent COVID-19. This chain uses TRBV18 with TRBJ2-1, with TRBD2 matching over 11 bases. The sequenced material came from peripheral blood. For the CDR3, the DNA is TGTGCCAGCTCACCGGGACTAGCGGACTACAATGAGCAGTTCTTC. Its translation is CASSPGLADYNEQFF.